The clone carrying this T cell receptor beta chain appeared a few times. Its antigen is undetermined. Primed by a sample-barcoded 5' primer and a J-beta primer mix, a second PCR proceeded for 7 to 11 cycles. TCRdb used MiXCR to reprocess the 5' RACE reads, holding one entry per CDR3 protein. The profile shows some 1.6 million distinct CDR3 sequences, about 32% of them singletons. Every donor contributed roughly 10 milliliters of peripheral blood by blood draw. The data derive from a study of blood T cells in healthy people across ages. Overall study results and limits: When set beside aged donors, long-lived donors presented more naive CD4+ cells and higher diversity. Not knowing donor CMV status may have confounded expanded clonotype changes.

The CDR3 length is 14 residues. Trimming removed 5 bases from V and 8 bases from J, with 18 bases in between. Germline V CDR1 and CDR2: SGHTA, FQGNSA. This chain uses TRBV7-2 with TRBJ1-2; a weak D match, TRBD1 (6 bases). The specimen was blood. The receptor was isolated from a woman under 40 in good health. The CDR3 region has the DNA TGTGCCAGCAGCCCCGCTTGGGGGGCGAGGGGCTACACCTTC. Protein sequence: CASSPAWGARGYTF.